Listed below are T cell receptor beta chains from one sample, sequenced in a study of identical twins. TCRdb reprocessed the 5' RACE reads with MiXCR, giving one entry per CDR3 protein. The table lists roughly 240,000 distinct CDR3 sequences, around 6.6% of them singletons. In addition, the sample was reused for a study of yellow fever vaccine responses in identical twins.

The sample taken for sequencing was memory (CD45RO+) T cells sorted from blood. These receptors were obtained from a woman under 30 in good health. Each CDR3 is given with its conserved first and last residue.

TRBJ1-5,TRBV20-1,CSASGQGSRRDQPQHF
TRBJ2-5,TRBV12-3/TRBV12-4,CASSLARGAGETQYF
TRBJ2-1,TRBV25-1,CASSEPGQVYNEQFF
TRBJ1-1,TRBV10-3,CAIRRDRGENTEAFF
TRBJ2-1,TRBV6-5,CASSSIAAYNEQFF
TRBJ1-2,TRBV29-1,CSGFVWGGYTF
TRBJ1-6,TRBV25-1,CASSESGYNSPLHF
TRBJ2-3,TRBV12-3/TRBV12-4,CASSFVRDISTDTQYF
TRBJ2-3,TRBV21-1,CASSKGPDTQYF
TRBJ1-1,TRBV5-1,CASSDPGTGIRAFF
TRBJ2-2,TRBV6-1,CASSEAAGWATGELFF
TRBJ2-1,TRBV15,CATSRVPGGYNEQFF
TRBJ2-1,TRBV5-1,CASSLGAQVNEQFF
TRBJ2-7,TRBV7-9,CASSSSGQGPGQYF
TRBJ2-5,TRBV7-2,CASSSEGPGVRETQYF